The 9 T cell receptor beta chains listed next were all sequenced from one sample in a study of a mutant IDH1 vaccine in newly diagnosed glioma. The assay was immunoSEQ multiplex PCR, and TCRdb's table has in-frame clones only and misses some. The table has around 130,000 clones, about 82% seen once. Time point defined: week 11, during vaccination. Mutant IDH1 20-mer peptide, at 300 ug, made up each vaccine dose, with topical imiquimod. Antigens for these TCRs are unknown. This specimen consisted of PBMCs, obtained from a glioma patient whose treatment included an IDH1 peptide vaccine. All receptors come from a man aged 40-49 years with glioma.

This chain joins TRBV19 and TRBJ2-1, with 8 bases matching TRBD1. The V gene's germline CDR1 is LNHDA and CDR2 SQIVND (reference sequence). After removal of 0 bases from V and 6 bases from J, the junction contained 7 bases not matched to a gene. The CDR3 covers 16 residues. The CDR3, as DNA: TGTGCCAGTAGTATAGAGGACAGGGAGTGGGTCAATGAGCAGTTCTTC. Its translation: CASSIEDREWVNEQFF. Full variable domain (outside the CDR3, taken from reference TRBV19 and TRBJ2-1): DGGITQSPKYLFRKEGQNVTLSCEQNLNHDAMYWYRQDPGQGLRLIYYSQIVNDFQKGDIAEGYSVSREKKESFPLTVTSAQKNPTAFYLCASSIEDREWVNEQFFGPGTRLTVL.

This chain joins TRBV9 and TRBJ2-7, with 8 bases aligning to TRBD1. V was pared by 4 bases and J by 7 bases, with 10 bases of the junction left unmatched. Germline V gene data show CDR1 as SGDLS and CDR2 as YYNGEE. The CDR3 is 14 residues long. CDR3 region: CASSPLDRENEQYF. Written as DNA, the CDR3 is TGTGCCAGCAGCCCTTTGGACAGGGAAAATGAGCAGTACTTC.

This chain uses TRBV10-3 with TRBJ2-1, with 12 positions matching TRBD2. Germline V gene lookup returns CDR1 ENHRY and CDR2 SYGVKD. V shed 8 bases, J shed 5 bases, and the junction held 7 bases outside the gene matches. The CDR3 contains 15 residues. The CDR3 here is CAIQQGLAGNNEQFF. CDR3 sequence (DNA): TGTGCCATCCAACAAGGACTAGCGGGAAACAATGAGCAGTTCTTC.

This chain joins TRBV5-1 and TRBJ2-7; 12 bases are shared with TRBD2. Germline values: CDR1 SGHRS, CDR2 YFSETQ. J was trimmed by 2 bases and V by 3 bases; bases with no gene match: 9. This CDR3 has 17 residues. DNA of the CDR3: TGCGCCAGCAGCTGGGGACTAGCGGGCCACCGCGCCTACGAGCAGTACTTC. This gives the protein CASSWGLAGHRAYEQYF. Looking up the rest from reference TRBV5-1 and TRBJ2-7 gives the full variable domain: KAGVTQTPRYLIKTRGQQVTLSCSPISGHRSVSWYQQTPGQGLQFLFEYFSETQRNKGNFPGRFSGRQFSNSRSEMNVSTLELGDSALYLCASSWGLAGHRAYEQYFGPGTRLTVT.

The V gene is TRBV11-2, the J gene TRBJ2-4, with a weak D call TRBD1 (5 bases). This CDR3 has 15 residues. Germline-derived CDR1 and CDR2 are SGHAT and FQNNGV. Trimming removed 4 bases from V and 8 bases from J, with 18 bases in between. The CDR3 reads CASSYSQGDRDIQYF. The CDR3, as DNA: TGTGCCAGCAGCTATTCCCAAGGGGATAGGGACATTCAGTACTTC.

The chain uses TRBV6-4 and TRBJ1-4, with unresolved D. Trimming left V 4 bases short and J 5 bases short, with 23 bases between. This CDR3 contains 18 residues. Per germline, CDR1 MRHNA and CDR2 SNTAGT. Here the CDR3 DNA reads TGTGCCAGCAGTGTCCCCTTCTGTAAGGGCCATACCAATGAAAAACTGTTTTTT. Residues: CASSVPFCKGHTNEKLFF.

The chain couples TRBV4-3 to TRBJ2-7; 11 nucleotides line up with TRBD2. The CDR3 covers 16 residues. The germline gives CDR1 LGHNA, CDR2 YSLEER. V lost 4 bases, J lost 2 bases, and 7 bases stayed unmatched. For the CDR3, the DNA is TGCGCCAGCAGCCCGAGGCAGACTAGCGGGACCTACGAGCAGTACTTC. Translating it yields CASSPRQTSGTYEQYF.

The chain links TRBV10-3 to TRBJ2-2; D is ambiguous. In germline, CDR1 is ENHRY, CDR2 SYGVKD. Trimming stripped 0 bases from V and 2 bases from J, with 7 bases between. The CDR3 is made up of 15 amino acids. The CDR3 DNA reads as TGTGCCATCAGTGAGTCCTTGCGCAACACCGGGGAGCTGTTTTTT. Translation gives CAISESLRNTGELFF.

The chain couples TRBV7-3 to TRBJ2-3; possible D gene TRBD2, 5 bases. The V gene lost 7 bases and the J gene lost 4 bases, with 9 bases spanning the gap. The CDR3 runs to 12 residues. The germline V gene has CDR1 SGHTA and CDR2 FQGTGA. In nucleotides, the CDR3 is TGTGCCAGCACCCACGGGGCAGATACGCAGTATTTT. The encoded protein is CASTHGADTQYF.